This TCR beta chain was profiled in a study of radiotherapy plus CTLA-4 blockade in lung cancer. Study overall: Objective response rate was 18%; disease control rate, around 30%. Whole-study findings and limits: Radiotherapy was combined with ipilimumab, and tumor-derived TCR clones then expanded in blood. Early clone dynamics of blood T cells, plus interferon-beta, reportedly predicted response best.

The CDR3 is 11 residues long. Trimming left V 5 bases short and J 5 bases short, with 7 bases between. The germline CDR1 and CDR2 sequences are SGHRS and YFSETQ. Clones were sequenced by immunoSEQ multiplex PCR, and TCRdb holds only the in-frame ones, with some missing. The table has roughly 57,000 clones, approximately 82% seen once. For this clone: Its antigen is not identified.

The gene calls are TRBV5-1 and TRBJ2-5; possibly TRBD2 for D (5 bases). The sequence was collected from a human donor with non-small cell lung cancer whose response to radiotherapy plus ipilimumab could not be evaluated. The sample was peripheral blood, taken from a patient treated with radiotherapy plus ipilimumab. CDR3 sequence reads: CASRRVETQYF. DNA for the CDR3: TGCGCCAGCAGGCGGGTGGAGACCCAGTACTTC.